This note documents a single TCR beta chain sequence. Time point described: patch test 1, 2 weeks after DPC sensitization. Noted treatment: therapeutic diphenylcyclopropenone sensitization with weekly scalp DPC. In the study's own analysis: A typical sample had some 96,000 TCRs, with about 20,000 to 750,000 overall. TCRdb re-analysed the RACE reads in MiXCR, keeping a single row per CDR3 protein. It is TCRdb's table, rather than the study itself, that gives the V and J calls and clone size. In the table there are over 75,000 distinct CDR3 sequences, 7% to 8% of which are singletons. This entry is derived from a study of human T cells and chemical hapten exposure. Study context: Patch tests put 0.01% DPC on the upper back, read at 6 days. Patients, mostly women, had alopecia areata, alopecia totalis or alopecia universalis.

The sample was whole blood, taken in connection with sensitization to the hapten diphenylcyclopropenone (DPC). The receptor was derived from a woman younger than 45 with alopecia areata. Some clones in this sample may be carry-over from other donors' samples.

CDR3 protein: CSASRQQQETQYF. The CDR3 region has the DNA TGCAGCGCTTCTCGGCAGCAGCAAGAGACCCAGTACTTC. The gene calls are TRBV29-1 and TRBJ2-5; D ambiguous. Germline V gives CDR1 SQVTM, CDR2 ANQGSEA. CDR3 length equals 13 residues. V gave up 7 bases and J gave up 2 bases, with 14 bases separating them.